These T cell receptor beta chains were read from a single sample in a study of shared clonotypes between healthy human individuals. The data were produced by immunoSEQ multiplex PCR, yet TCRdb's version contains in-frame clones alone and is incomplete. The sample yields fewer than 2.5 million clones, 93% seen once. The sequenced sample consisted of naive CD4+ T cells from PBMCs. These receptors all come from a young man in good health. Some clones in this sample may be carry-over from other donors' samples. Both conserved end residues are part of each CDR3. D genes are given only for firm matches. Where a row states a size, it is once, few, many or the class of an expanded clone; other rows omit it.

. | TRBJ1-5 | . | 15 | TRBV15 | CATSRGYRDHQPQHF | TGTGCCACCAGCAGAGGATACAGGGATCATCAGCCCCAGCATTTT
. | TRBJ2-7 | TRBD2 | 14 | TRBV2 | CASSGGSGSREQYF | TGTGCCAGCAGTGGGGGTAGCGGGAGCCGAGAGCAGTACTTC
. | TRBJ2-1 | TRBD2 | 16 | TRBV28 | CASSPWTSGRAEEQFF | TGTGCCAGCAGTCCGTGGACTAGCGGGAGGGCTGAGGAGCAGTTCTTC
. | TRBJ2-5 | TRBD1 | 17 | TRBV7-6 | CASSTPPTGQVEETQYF | TGTGCCAGCAGCACTCCCCCGACTGGACAGGTTGAAGAGACCCAGTACTTC
. | TRBJ1-3 | . | 13 | TRBV7-9 | CASSPPPRNTIYF | TGTGCCAGCAGCCCCCCACCGCGAAACACCATATATTTT
. | TRBJ2-7 | TRBD2 | 18 | TRBV10-1 | CASSHPGLAGGPLSEQYF | TGCGCCAGCAGTCATCCGGGACTAGCGGGAGGGCCTCTAAGCGAGCAGTACTTC
. | TRBJ2-2 | TRBD1 | 15 | TRBV10-2 | CASRGDRERTGELFF | TGCGCCAGCAGAGGGGACAGGGAGAGGACCGGGGAGCTGTTTTTT
once | TRBJ2-1 | . | 16 | TRBV2 | CASSSTKSGTPLEQFF | TGTGCCAGCAGTTCAACAAAATCCGGGACACCTCTTGAGCAGTTCTTC
. | TRBJ2-7 | . | 13 | TRBV4-2 | CASSQDRWYEQYF | TGTGCCAGCAGCCAAGATCGGTGGTACGAGCAGTACTTC
once | TRBJ2-2 | TRBD2 | 17 | TRBV28 | CASSPWTSGTNTGELFF | TGTGCCAGCAGTCCTTGGACTAGCGGGACGAACACCGGGGAGCTGTTTTTT
. | TRBJ2-7 | . | 13 | TRBV28 | CASSPPSGYEQYF | TGTGCCAGCAGCCCGCCCAGCGGCTACGAGCAGTACTTC
. | TRBJ2-5 | . | 12 | TRBV29-1 | CSVVAATETQYF | TGCAGCGTTGTGGCAGCCACGGAGACCCAGTACTTC
. | TRBJ2-7 | . | 15 | TRBV29-1 | CSVEDRSGPSYEQYF | TGCAGCGTTGAAGATCGGTCGGGACCGTCCTACGAGCAGTACTTC
. | TRBJ2-5 | TRBD2 | 16 | TRBV19 | CASSILQGGRGETQYF | TGTGCCAGTAGTATTCTGCAGGGAGGGCGAGGAGAGACCCAGTACTTC
few | TRBJ1-5 | . | 14 | TRBV19 | CASSAQGWDQPQHF | TGTGCCAGTAGTGCACAGGGTTGGGATCAGCCCCAGCATTTT
few | TRBJ2-5 | TRBD2 | 13 | TRBV29-1 | CSAAGGIQETQYF | TGCAGCGCCGCGGGGGGGATCCAAGAGACCCAGTACTTC
. | TRBJ2-7 | . | 16 | TRBV4-2 | CASSQDGGQPPREQYF | TGTGCCAGCAGCCAAGATGGCGGACAGCCCCCCCGGGAGCAGTACTTC